This T cell receptor (beta chain) was obtained from a study of CD4 T cell repertoires and nickel (dated by TCRdb to between 2020 and 2021). With respect to this clonotype: This receptor's antigen is unknown. No qualities accompany the bases; no much larger clone lies one base away.

Library prep was done by RT-PCR. The instrument given in TCRdb is Illumina MiSeq. In-frame beta chains were kept once TCRdb had trimmed the public reads at Q25 with fastp and called clones with MiXCR. Identical CDR3 protein sequences are pooled into one entry, listed with their most common genes and DNA. Here the sample has around 600 distinct CDR3 sequences; approximately 40% occur a single time. Of the sample, roughly 14% is held by the ten largest clones. There are 14 amino acids in the CDR3, from cysteine to phenylalanine inclusive. The CDR3 DNA has 42 bases and is translated from base 1. V trim: 6 bases; J trim: 6 bases; unmatched bases: 8. CDR1 and CDR2 are drawn from the germline V gene: SNHLY, FYNNEI.

Sequenced material: CD4+ T cells from blood, not recorded whether cultured. Rearrangement joined TRBV2 to TRBJ2-3, and 8 junctional nucleotides match TRBD2. The sequence was obtained from a human donor in a nickel allergy study, with or without nickel allergy (not recorded which). It is not recorded whether this sample comes from one donor or several. CDR3 sequence: CASSLGGAGDTQYF. The DNA sequence reads TGTGCCAGCAGCCTCGGGGGGGCCGGCGATACGCAGTATTTT.